This T cell receptor (beta chain) was obtained from a study of T cell responses to AZD1222 COVID-19 vaccine. Findings and caveats of the study: Among those given AZD1222, only five to seven were seropositive at baseline.

Of note for this clone: Its antigen remains unidentified.

With V trimmed by 6 bases and J by 5 bases, 12 bases remained unmatched. Germline CDR1 is SGHRS and CDR2 is YFSETQ. This CDR3 spans 15 amino acids. The repertoire was sequenced with immunoSEQ multiplex PCR; TCRdb's copy has only in-frame clones and lacks some. Of 130,000 or so clones listed, roughly 88% are singletons. The TCR was taken from an adult who received the AZD1222 COVID-19 vaccine. The chain joins TRBV5-1 to TRBJ2-5, with 8 bases aligning to TRBD1. The sample here was peripheral blood, taken 28 days after the second AZD1222 dose. CDR3 nucleotides: TGCGCCAGCACGCCACAGGGGGTGGGTCTTGAGACCCAGTACTTC. Its protein product is CASTPQGVGLETQYF.